This T cell receptor (beta chain) was retrieved from a study of blood T cell repertoires in COVID-19. TCRdb keeps only in-frame clones here, not all; method: immunoSEQ multiplex PCR. This table has approximately 380,000 clones, roughly nine tenths appearing once. The germline V and J ends were trimmed by 5 bases and 5 bases, with 16 bases remaining between them. The CDR3 contains 15 residues. Per germline, CDR1 SGHVS and CDR2 FNYEAQ. The source material was PBMCs or T cells enriched from blood (not recorded which). V gene TRBV7-6 combines with J gene TRBJ2-1, with a possible D match to TRBD2 (7 bases). This clonotype originated in a woman in her forties who had been exposed to COVID-19. CDR3 loop: CASSSSGGPNNEQFF. CDR3 coding DNA: TGTGCCAGCAGCAGTTCGGGGGGCCCCAACAATGAGCAGTTCTTC.